The entry that follows covers one T cell receptor beta chain sequence. The antigen this receptor binds is unknown. It has no much larger one-base neighbor in the sample; base qualities were not kept. Peripheral blood CD8+ and CD4+ T cells from healthy donors, Susac syndrome patients and multiple sclerosis patients were profiled using high-throughput TCR beta sequencing. The Susac syndrome patients fulfilled recently defined diagnostic criteria for definite or probable disease. Bulk CD8+ and CD4+ T cells were purified by magnetic negative isolation, whereas CD8+ TEMRA cells were enriched by FACS. Blood was drawn into EDTA tubes, processed within 24 hours, and PBMCs were isolated by density gradient centrifugation. PBMCs intended for TCR sequencing were cryopreserved in liquid nitrogen and were subsequently thawed in a 37 degrees C water bath. A purity of at least 90% was achieved for sorted or isolated CD4+, CD8+ and CD8+ TEMRA cells.

The junction shows trimming of 0 bases on V and 5 bases on J, and the gene matches do not reach 7 bases of it. The germline V gene yields KGHDR for CDR1 and SFDVKD for CDR2. The CDR3 contains 18 residues, cysteine and phenylalanine counted. Kept here is only the CDR3 DNA, which spans 54 bases and is read in frame from base 1. RNA was extracted with the RNeasy kit and about 0.5 to 1 ug was reverse transcribed using random hexamers. The immunoSEQ multiplex PCR assay, which covers 54 Vbeta and 13 Jbeta segments, was used to amplify TCR beta CDR3 regions. PCR amplification bias was corrected by using a synthetic template baseline for primer optimization and computational correction. The source study handled its data this way. Reads were annotated to V, D and J genes according to IMGT and were analyzed with immunoSEQ Analyzer, with only productive sequences retained. Clonality was calculated as one minus the Shannon entropy normalized by log2 of the number of productive unique sequences. For each patient and control, public and private clones were evaluated within the 100 most prevalent clones. Clones were defined as Susac-specific when absent from the healthy and MS cohorts, from roughly 1,100 published viral clones and from other ImmuneACCESS disease sequences. TCRdb reanalyzed the raw reads on its own, using fastp at Q25 for trimming and MiXCR for clone calling, and kept in-frame beta chains. Rows with a matching CDR3 protein are joined into one entry that keeps the most common DNA and genes. TCRdb, not the authors, supplied the V and J calls. The sample yields 95,000 to 150,000 distinct CDR3 sequences; about 93% were counted once. More than 0.2% of the sample goes to the ten largest clones.

This sample is part of a study of CD8 T cells in Susac syndrome (dated by TCRdb to between 2018 and 2021). Regarding the complete study: Of the Susac syndrome patients who were sequenced, roughly six had clinically active disease and 8 or 9 were in clinical remission. The clonality of the CD8+ T cell repertoire was compared across around twelve healthy donors, roughly 14 Susac syndrome patients and around 16 multiple sclerosis patients. Repertoire sequencing was used to test whether CD8+ T cell activation and differentiation in Susac syndrome was antigen driven. At blood withdrawal, Susac syndrome patients were either therapy-naive, taking corticosteroids (in some cases with IVIg as well), or taking IVIg alone. Study-wide findings and limitations: Roughly 15 Susac-specific public clones were identified in the total CD8+ repertoire, and 5 or 6 Susac-specific public clones were identified in the CD8+ TEMRA repertoire. Clonal expansion was observed in Susac syndrome CD8+ repertoires, with the highest expansion in CD8+ TEMRA cells and greater expansion in clinically active than in remitting patients. The study acknowledged that relatively few individuals were included in the TCR sequencing and HLA analysis.

Rearrangement joined TRBV24-1 to TRBJ2-2; TRBD1 fits 11 bases in the junction. Source material: CD8+ T cells from PBMCs. The sequence was obtained from a human donor with Susac syndrome. The base sequence is TGTGCCACCAGTGATTTGAATGAGGACAGGGGGCTAACCGGGGAGCTGTTTTTT. The encoded protein is CATSDLNEDRGLTGELFF.